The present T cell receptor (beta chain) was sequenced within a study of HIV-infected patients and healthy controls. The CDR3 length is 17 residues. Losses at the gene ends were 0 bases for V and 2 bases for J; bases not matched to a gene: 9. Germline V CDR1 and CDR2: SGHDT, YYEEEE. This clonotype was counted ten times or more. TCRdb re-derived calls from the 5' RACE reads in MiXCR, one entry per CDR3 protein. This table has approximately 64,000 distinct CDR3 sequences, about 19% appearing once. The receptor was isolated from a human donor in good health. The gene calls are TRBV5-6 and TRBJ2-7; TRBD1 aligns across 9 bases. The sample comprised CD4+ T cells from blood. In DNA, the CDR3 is TGTGCCAGCAGCTTGGCCTTCGGACAGGGGCATACCTACGAGCAGTACTTC. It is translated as CASSLAFGQGHTYEQYF.